This record covers a single T cell receptor (beta chain). Its antigen is still unknown. No base qualities exist here, and no much larger clone lies one base off it. The data stem from a study of shared clonotypes between healthy human individuals (dated by TCRdb to between 2020 and 2021). Context from the whole study: The cohort comprised a couple of women and a few men aged 18 to 49 years. Between about 0.85 and 9.5 billion PBMCs per donor were obtained by leukapheresis. Libraries were prepared and TCR repertoires were sequenced by different laboratories using diverse techniques, in order to increase sequencing depth and limit assay-specific biases. To estimate repertoire size and how much clonotypes are shared between individuals, the study performed deep sequencing of blood TCR repertoires from about 5 healthy adults. Per donor, three plates each were used for CD4 naive and CD4 memory, two for CD8 naive, and one for CD8 memory. What the work shows at the level of the full study, not this receptor alone: Even with the large sequencing depth, rarefaction of the sorted-subset datasets indicated that sequencing was incomplete. Naive subsets generally had larger estimated clonotype richness than memory subsets did. Pairwise subsampling led to the expectation that sequencing depth would affect the degree of clonotype sharing among donors. When a handful of donors were compared, the shared fraction of clonotypes was about 5% for naive CD4, about 4% for naive CD8, roughly 2.5% for memory CD4, and around 0.4% for memory CD8. Because the study included a small number of donors, the genetic and exposure-history diversity represented was limited. Only blood was sampled, and tissue TCR repertoires likely differ from those in blood. Clonotypes shared by all four sorted-subset donors showed higher generation probabilities than non-shared clonotypes.

Healthy HIV-negative adults with no recently reported acute infections or vaccinations were included as donors. Every donor was a Caucasian adult living in Nashville, Tennessee, USA. CD4+ T cells were enriched by magnetic negative selection; naive cells were then positively selected on CD45RA, and the negative fraction formed the memory subset. Blood was collected by leukapheresis, and PBMCs were isolated by Ficoll-Histopaque density gradient centrifugation and then cryopreserved in liquid nitrogen vapor phase. Purity and quantity of every magnetically sorted T cell population were checked by analytical flow cytometry. Each sorted fraction had its genomic DNA isolated and then quantified by UV absorbance on a Nanodrop 2000c. TCR CDR3 regions were amplified from genomic DNA by multiplex PCR using the deep immunoSEQ assay. Extracted genomic DNA from each cell subset was spread evenly across all wells of several immunoSEQ 96-well plates, with each plate serving as a replicate. For sorted subsets, approximately 210 ng of genomic DNA, equivalent to 25,000 to 35,000 T cell genomes, went into each replicate PCR. Purified libraries were quantified with a Qubit 3.0 fluorometer, sized on a Bioanalyzer 2100, and re-quantified with the KAPA Library Quantification kit. Every immunoSEQ 96-well plate was sequenced on a dedicated single-read 150-cycle Illumina NextSeq 550 flow cell. In the authors' own workflow: Because the immunoSEQ output included only junctional sequences and no quality scores, the filtering could not be the same as the filtering used for full-length reads. Sequences were annotated with PyIR, a Python wrapper for IgBLAST v1.9, and V/J genes and CDR3 were assigned using IMGT germline references. Any read was removed if the V/J assignment was weak (E-value above 1e-6), the CDR3 was missing, or the read contained stop codons, out-of-frame junctions, or ambiguous translated residues. A V3J clonotype was defined by an identical inferred V gene, J gene, and CDR3 amino acid sequence. To compute the percentage overlap between repertoires, the number of shared unique clonotypes was divided by the size of the smaller repertoire. Richness of each repertoire was evaluated using RTK rarefaction, the Chao1 estimator, and Recon v2.1 estimates of unobserved clonotypes. Generation probabilities for all TCRbeta clonotypes obtained by the gDNA method from several donors were computed using OLGA. What TCRdb holds here is the immuneACCESS table cut down to in-frame rearrangements. Part of the clones is not present; checked against another copy, under half of the missing clones reflect an unresolved V gene, and the others are unexplained. V, J and clone size were drawn from that table, and D and trimming were deduced from the DNA. For this sample there are 2,500,000 or so clones; more than 85% appear just once. The ten largest clones add up to 0.36% of the sample.

The clonotype comes from a man aged 18 to 30 in good health. Some clones in this sample may be carry-over from other donors' samples. Sequencing used naive CD4+ T cells from PBMCs. The cell subset or site label corresponds to: CD45RA+ positively selected.

The DNA sequence is as follows: TGTGCCAGCAGCTTATATCCGACAGCCTACGAGCAGTACTTC. Protein translation: CASSLYPTAYEQYF. Recombination linked TRBV11-2 to TRBJ2-7, with a weak D call of TRBD1 (5 bases match). V drops 2 bases and J drops 2 bases, leaving 10 bases in between. The CDR3 holds 14 amino acids from the cysteine to the phenylalanine. Just the 42-base CDR3 DNA is kept, in frame starting at base 1. The germline V gene encodes CDR1 SGHAT and CDR2 FQNNGV.